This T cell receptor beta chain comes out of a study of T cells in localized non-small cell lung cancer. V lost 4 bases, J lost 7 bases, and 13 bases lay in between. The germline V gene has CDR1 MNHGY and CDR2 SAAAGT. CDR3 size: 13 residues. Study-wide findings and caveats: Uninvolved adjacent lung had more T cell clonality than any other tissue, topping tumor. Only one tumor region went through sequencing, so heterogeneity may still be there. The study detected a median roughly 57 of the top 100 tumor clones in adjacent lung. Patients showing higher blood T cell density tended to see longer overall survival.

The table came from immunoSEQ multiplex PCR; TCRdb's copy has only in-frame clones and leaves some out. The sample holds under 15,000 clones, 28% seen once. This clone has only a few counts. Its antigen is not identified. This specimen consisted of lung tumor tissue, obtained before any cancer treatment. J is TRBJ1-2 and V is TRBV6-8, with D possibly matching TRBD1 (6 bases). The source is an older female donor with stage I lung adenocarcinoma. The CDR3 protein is CASSFAGVAGYTF. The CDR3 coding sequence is TGTGCCAGCAGTTTTGCAGGGGTTGCTGGCTACACCTTC.